Listed below are T cell receptor beta chains from one sample, sequenced in a study of T cell changes during pregnancy in multiple sclerosis. Sequenced by immunoSEQ multiplex PCR; TCRdb stores in-frame clones only, minus some. The table records more than 40,000 clones, 90% to 95% of them present only once. Sequenced here: CD8+ T cells from peripheral blood mononuclear cells, sampled in the first trimester of pregnancy. These receptor sequences come from a female donor with multiple sclerosis, enrolled in a pregnancy study. Both conserved end residues are part of each CDR3. D genes are given only for firm matches. Not all rows give a size; the values are once, few, many and, for expanded clones, a class.

v_gene	j_gene	abundance	d_gene	CDR3aa	CDR3nt
TRBV7-9	TRBJ2-1	-	TRBD2	CASSLGGTSGYNEQFF	TGTGCCAGCAGCTTAGGAGGTACTAGCGGGTACAATGAGCAGTTCTTC
TRBV4-1	TRBJ2-1	-	-	CASSQDIGGDNEQFF	TGCGCCAGCAGCCAAGATATAGGGGGGGACAATGAGCAGTTCTTC
TRBV21-1	TRBJ1-5	few	-	CASSRYSNQPQHF	TGTGCCAGCTCACGGTATAGCAATCAGCCCCAGCATTTT
TRBV11-2	TRBJ2-7	once	-	CASSLVDQGSYEQYF	TGTGCCAGCAGCTTAGTCGATCAGGGCTCCTACGAGCAGTACTTC
TRBV27	TRBJ2-1	once	-	CASSFGPRGYNNEQFF	TGTGCCAGCAGTTTTGGTCCTAGGGGGTACAACAATGAGCAGTTCTTC
TRBV7-9	TRBJ2-2	-	TRBD2	CASSPPVRAGAINTGELFF	TGTGCCAGCAGCCCCCCGGTTAGAGCGGGGGCTATAAACACCGGGGAGCTGTTTTTT
TRBV7-9	TRBJ1-1	-	TRBD1	CASSSWTGRGTEAFF	TGTGCCAGCAGCTCCTGGACAGGGAGAGGCACTGAAGCTTTCTTT
TRBV19	TRBJ2-6	-	TRBD1	CASSPLWTGGRSGANVLTF	TGTGCCAGTAGCCCTCTCTGGACAGGGGGGAGGTCTGGGGCCAACGTCCTGACTTTC
TRBV7-9	TRBJ2-7	-	-	CASSLSTSSYYEQYF	TGTGCCAGCAGCTTAAGCACGTCTAGCTACTACGAGCAGTACTTC
TRBV11-1	TRBJ2-1	-	TRBD1	CASSARQGFNEQFF	TGTGCCAGCAGCGCCCGACAGGGTTTTAATGAGCAGTTCTTC
TRBV5-4	TRBJ2-7	-	TRBD1	CASSLDRGSSYEQYF	TGTGCCAGCAGCTTGGACAGGGGGAGCTCCTACGAGCAGTACTTC
TRBV10-3	TRBJ1-2	-	TRBD1	CAISGEGNRGRGYGYTF	TGTGCCATCAGTGGTGAAGGAAACAGGGGGCGCGGCTATGGCTACACCTTC
TRBV30	TRBJ2-1	-	TRBD1	CAWSAGTGMRDEQFF	TGTGCCTGGAGTGCCGGGACAGGGATGCGCGATGAGCAGTTCTTC
TRBV2	TRBJ2-3	-	-	CATRRADTQYF	TGTGCCACCAGGAGAGCAGATACGCAGTATTTT
TRBV29-1	TRBJ1-1	-	-	CSVPDRHPRGNTEAFF	TGCAGCGTCCCAGACCGACACCCCCGGGGGAACACTGAAGCTTTCTTT
TRBV27	TRBJ2-7	-	TRBD2	CASSLGQAGVYEQYF	TGTGCCAGCAGTTTAGGCCAAGCGGGGGTCTACGAGCAGTACTTC
TRBV10-3	TRBJ2-2	-	-	CAITPNGEGTGELFF	TGTGCCATCACCCCAAACGGGGAAGGGACCGGGGAGCTGTTTTTT
TRBV6-1	TRBJ1-1	-	TRBD1	CASSDGTVSSTEAFF	TGTGCCAGCAGTGACGGGACAGTCTCCTCGACTGAAGCTTTCTTT
TRBV4-1	TRBJ1-1	-	-	CASSWAQGDTEAFF	TGCGCCAGCAGCTGGGCACAGGGCGACACTGAAGCTTTCTTT
TRBV4-3	TRBJ2-2	-	-	CASSQVTDPGELFF	TGCGCCAGCAGCCAGGTGACAGATCCCGGGGAGCTGTTTTTT
TRBV2	TRBJ2-7	-	-	CASSFQGIAREYEQYF	TGTGCCAGCAGTTTTCAGGGGATCGCCCGAGAGTACGAGCAGTACTTC
TRBV2	TRBJ2-5	-	TRBD2	CASSEWSGGGTQYF	TGTGCCAGCAGTGAATGGAGCGGGGGTGGGACCCAGTACTTC
TRBV4-2	TRBJ2-7	-	TRBD2	CASSQDVLPTSGRGEQYF	TGTGCCAGCAGCCAAGATGTTCTACCGACTAGCGGGAGGGGCGAGCAGTACTTC
TRBV9	TRBJ2-5	-	TRBD2	CASSATGGPGETQYF	TGTGCCAGCAGCGCAACGGGGGGGCCTGGAGAGACCCAGTACTTC
TRBV13	TRBJ1-5	-	-	CASRVQAGDQPQHF	TGTGCCAGCAGAGTACAGGCCGGTGATCAGCCCCAGCATTTT
TRBV2	TRBJ1-1	once	-	CASSRVSGLLDTEAFF	TGTGCCAGCAGCCGCGTTTCGGGTTTGTTAGACACTGAAGCTTTCTTT
TRBV2	TRBJ1-5	-	-	CASSPRDSRQPQHF	TGTGCCAGCAGTCCCCGGGACTCTCGGCAGCCCCAGCATTTT
TRBV28	TRBJ1-1	once	-	CASSLVPVANTEAFF	TGTGCCAGCAGTTTAGTCCCCGTGGCGAACACTGAAGCTTTCTTT
TRBV2	TRBJ1-4	-	-	CASSERDIFATNEKLFF	TGTGCCAGCAGTGAGCGAGACATATTTGCAACTAATGAAAAACTGTTTTTT
TRBV6-5	TRBJ2-7	-	-	CATQASLYEQYF	TGTGCCACCCAGGCCTCCCTCTACGAGCAGTACTTC
TRBV28	TRBJ2-2	-	-	CASSRGDTGELFF	TGTGCCAGCAGCAGGGGGGACACCGGGGAGCTGTTTTTT
TRBV6-1	TRBJ2-7	-	-	CASSGADTLEYYYEQYF	TGTGCCAGCAGTGGGGCCGATACCCTCGAATATTACTACGAGCAGTACTTC
TRBV7-3	TRBJ1-5	-	-	CASSSHQGVPKQPQHF	TGTGCCAGCAGCTCACACCAAGGGGTCCCAAAGCAGCCCCAGCATTTT
TRBV7-9	TRBJ2-1	-	-	CASSPPRAYNEQFF	TGTGCCAGCAGCCCCCCTCGGGCCTACAATGAGCAGTTCTTC
TRBV7-9	TRBJ2-1	-	-	CASSLSNNEQFF	TGTGCCAGCAGCCTATCGAACAATGAGCAGTTCTTC
TRBV5-6	TRBJ2-7	-	TRBD1	CASSFGGQIPYEQYF	TGTGCCAGCAGCTTTGGGGGACAGATCCCCTACGAGCAGTACTTC
TRBV6-6	TRBJ2-2	-	TRBD2	CASRSTSGVAAGELFF	TGTGCCAGCAGGTCGACTAGCGGGGTGGCTGCCGGGGAGCTGTTTTTT
TRBV19	TRBJ1-1	-	-	CASSMSLNTEAFF	TGTGCCAGTAGTATGAGTTTGAACACTGAAGCTTTCTTT
TRBV19	TRBJ1-6	-	TRBD1	CASRGQASYNSPLHF	TGTGCCAGTAGAGGACAGGCCTCCTATAATTCACCCCTCCACTTT
TRBV5-1	TRBJ1-2	-	TRBD1	CASSLTGGGGYTF	TGCGCCAGCAGCCTGACAGGGGGCGGGGGCTACACCTTC
TRBV5-1	TRBJ2-6	-	TRBD1	CASSLVTGSSGANVLTF	TGCGCCAGCAGCTTGGTGACAGGGAGCTCTGGGGCCAACGTCCTGACTTTC
TRBV27	TRBJ1-3	-	-	CASSLGGHTAAGNTIYF	TGTGCCAGCAGTTTAGGGGGCCACACAGCTGCTGGAAACACCATATATTTT
TRBV7-9	TRBJ1-2	few	TRBD1	CASSPDRVVLWGYTF	TGTGCCAGCAGCCCTGACAGGGTCGTGTTGTGGGGCTACACCTTC
TRBV4-1	TRBJ2-1	-	TRBD2	CASSQGLAGGSYNEQFF	TGCGCCAGCAGCCAGGGACTAGCGGGGGGGTCTTACAATGAGCAGTTCTTC
TRBV5-1	TRBJ2-1	-	TRBD2	CASSPTVAGVYDEQFF	TGCGCCAGCAGCCCTACCGTAGCGGGAGTTTACGATGAGCAGTTCTTC
TRBV4-1	TRBJ1-5	-	TRBD1	CASSQDLTGINQPQHF	TGCGCCAGCAGCCAAGACCTGACAGGGATCAATCAGCCCCAGCATTTT
TRBV10-1	TRBJ2-3	-	TRBD2	CASSEETSGSDTQYF	TGCGCCAGCAGTGAGGAGACTAGCGGGAGTGATACGCAGTATTTT
TRBV30	TRBJ2-3	-	TRBD2	CAWSLLADSTDTQYF	TGTGCCTGGAGCCTCCTAGCGGATAGCACAGATACGCAGTATTTT
TRBV10-3	TRBJ1-5	-	-	CAISEGRGGQPQHF	TGTGCCATCAGTGAGGGCCGCGGGGGTCAGCCCCAGCATTTT
TRBV5-4	TRBJ2-7	-	TRBD2	CASSRADLAGASYEQYF	TGTGCCAGCAGCCGCGCCGACCTAGCGGGAGCCTCCTACGAGCAGTACTTC
TRBV27	TRBJ2-7	-	-	CASSLAGLQSYEQYF	TGTGCCAGCAGTTTAGCGGGGCTTCAGTCCTACGAGCAGTACTTC
TRBV14	TRBJ2-7	-	-	CASSFLYGVEQYF	TGTGCCAGCAGCTTTCTTTACGGGGTTGAGCAGTACTTC
TRBV2	TRBJ2-1	-	-	CASSETWAGSYNEQFF	TGTGCCAGCAGTGAAACCTGGGCAGGGTCCTACAATGAGCAGTTCTTC
TRBV7-9	TRBJ1-6	-	TRBD1	CASSAPTGTGSYNSPLHF	TGTGCCAGCAGCGCACCGACAGGGACGGGCTCCTATAATTCACCCCTCCACTTT
TRBV13	TRBJ2-7	-	TRBD2	CASSAAGGIDEQYF	TGTGCCAGCAGCGCGGCGGGGGGAATAGACGAGCAGTACTTC
TRBV19	TRBJ2-1	-	TRBD1	CASSQGAPRLYNEQFF	TGTGCCAGTAGTCAGGGGGCCCCGAGACTCTACAATGAGCAGTTCTTC